Shown below are 9 T cell receptor beta chains from a single sample sequenced in a study of vaccination and CD4 T cells after COVID-19. Treatment specified: approximately 11-day PBMC culture with coronavirus spike peptide pools or control peptides (ViraFEST assay). Oncomine TCR Beta short-read sequencing was applied to DNA from cultured CD4+ T cells. TCRdb re-derived calls from the PCR reads in MiXCR, one entry per CDR3 protein. The table lists under 6,000 distinct CDR3 sequences, roughly a fifth of them singletons. These receptors are not linked to any known antigen. Sequenced material: CD4+ T cells from blood, cultured in vitro. Receptor source: a human donor who had recovered from COVID-19.

In its sample, this clonotype was seen a few times. J is TRBJ2-5 and V is TRBV30; 7 bases fit TRBD2. J lost 5 bases, V lost 0 bases, and 9 bases had no gene match. Germline V CDR1 and CDR2: GTSNPN, SVGIG (reference sequence). CDR3 length: 15 amino acids. CDR3 sequence (DNA): TGTGCCTGGAGTGTTGGGGCGGGGGTGAAGGAGACCCAGTACTTC. The encoded protein is CAWSVGAGVKETQYF.

As for this clonotype: Given a much more abundant clone one base away, this may be a read error. The V and J genes are TRBV11-3 and TRBJ2-3; possibly TRBD2 for D (7 bases). V lost 2 bases, J lost 6 bases, and 12 bases lay in between. Germline values: CDR1 SGHNT, CDR2 YENEEA. The CDR3 spans 14 residues. The CDR3 is CASSLNGGGDTQYF. The CDR3 region has the DNA TGTGCCAGCAGCTTAAATGGCGGGGGCGATACGCAGTATTTT.

The rearrangement joins TRBV2 to TRBJ2-5; 7 bases are shared with TRBD1. With 6 bases clipped from V and 4 bases from J, the junction kept 8 bases outside the gene matches. The V gene's germline CDR1 is SNHLY and CDR2 FYNNEI. CDR3 length: 14 residues. The DNA for the CDR3 is TGTGCCAGCAGGGCGACAGGGCCCGGAGAGACCCAGTACTTC. The encoded protein is CASRATGPGETQYF.

The V gene is TRBV18, the J gene TRBJ2-3, with D unresolved. CDR3 length: 15 amino acids. CDR1 and CDR2 (germline): KGHSH, LQKENI. Trimming left V 3 bases short and J 4 bases short, with 14 bases between. CDR3 amino acids: CASSPRQADSDTQYF. The CDR3 region has the DNA TGTGCCAGCTCACCGAGGCAGGCCGACTCAGATACGCAGTATTTT. The full variable domain, in which reference TRBV18 and TRBJ2-3 provide the parts outside the CDR3, is NAGVMQNPRHLVRRRGQEARLRCSPMKGHSHVYWYRQLPEEGLKFMVYLQKENIIDESGMPKERFSAEFPKEGPSILRIQQVVRGDSAAYFCASSPRQADSDTQYFGPGTRLTVL.

A few counts support this clonotype. V gene TRBV6-1 combines with J gene TRBJ1-1, with TRBD1 matching 8 bases. The ends lost 7 bases at V and 1 base at J; junction bases unmatched: 11. Germline V gene lookup returns CDR1 MNHNS and CDR2 SASEGT. This CDR3 region has 16 residues. CDR3 amino acids: CASTTTGGIRNTEAFF. DNA of the CDR3: TGTGCCAGCACCACTACAGGGGGTATAAGGAACACTGAAGCTTTCTTT.

The chain recombines TRBV6-1 with TRBJ2-7, with D unresolved. V was cut by 6 bases and J by 6 bases, with 15 bases left in between. The CDR3 covers 13 residues. Germline V lookup: CDR1 MNHNS, CDR2 SASEGT. CDR3 protein: CASSLTGWGEQYF. The CDR3 region has the DNA TGTGCCAGCAGCCTCACCGGATGGGGCGAGCAGTACTTC.

This chain connects TRBV20-1 to TRBJ2-3, with D possibly being TRBD1 or TRBD2 (5 bases each). Trimming stripped 1 base from V and 5 bases from J, with 7 bases between. The CDR3 runs 12 residues. Germline V gene sequence: CDR1 DFQATT, CDR2 SNEGSKA (reference sequence). The CDR3 here is CSARVGGDTQYF. The CDR3 bases are TGCAGTGCTAGAGTTGGGGGAGATACGCAGTATTTT.

This clonotype is medium-sized (0.01 to 0.1%) in the sample. The chain has TRBV30 and TRBJ1-6; D is unclear. The CDR3 sequence is 13 residues long. From germline, CDR1 is GTSNPN and CDR2 SVGIG (reference sequence). Trimming removed 5 bases at V and 7 bases at J, with 12 bases between. CDR3 in amino acids: CAWRPATNSPLHF. CDR3 coding DNA: TGTGCCTGGCGCCCAGCCACAAATTCACCCCTCCACTTT.

The chain uses TRBV12-2 and TRBJ1-6. TRBV12-2 is a listed pseudogene. The CDR3 runs to 12 residues. The CDR3 region is CASRFTSGPLHF. CDR3 DNA sequence: TGTGCAAGTCGCTTTACCAGTGGACCCCTCCACTTT.